Sequencing of this T cell receptor (beta chain) was carried out in a study of brain T cells in children with intractable seizures (dated by TCRdb to 2020 to 2023). Turning to the overall study: As a first screen for immune gene transcripts, resected brain tissue from 53 pediatric epilepsy surgery cases was run on a NanoString immunology panel. Among the approximately 12 selected surgery cases, pre-surgery blood was additionally sequenced for eight, leaving four cases with brain tissue only.

Study-wide conclusions, independent of this receptor: Because sequencing depth differed between pre- and post-surgery blood, the absence of clones from the pre-surgery sample may reflect undersampling. Viral specificity was inferred solely from CDR3 sequence similarity, and the HCMV serostatus of the patients was not known.

TCR beta chain sequences were generated from genomic DNA using the immunoSEQ assay. As for the original processing: CDR3 sequences not starting with the conserved framework cysteine at position 104 were manually removed. To get clonality, the normalized Shannon's Diversity Index was subtracted from one, giving values from 0 (maximal diversity) to 1 (oligoclonal). Differences in the frequency of the same CDR3 between samples, such as brain versus blood, were assessed with chi-squared comparison-of-proportions tests. Public clonotypes were identified through searches of immuneACCESS, and similarity to known antiviral clonotypes was evaluated with the VDJdb browser. TCRdb holds this immuneACCESS table with in-frame rearrangements only. Some clones are missing; in checked studies, unresolved V genes explain under half, and the rest has no known cause. V and J calls and clone size are given by that table; D and trimming were obtained from the DNA. The sample profile shows 340,000 or so clones; over 85% of them were found once. The biggest ten clones account for 5.7% of the sample.

According to the germline V gene, CDR1 reads MNHEY and CDR2 reads SVGAGI. Including the terminal cysteine and phenylalanine, the CDR3 comprises 13 residues. The read is trimmed to its CDR3 DNA, 39 bases read in frame from base 1. Compared with germline, V lacks 6 bases and J lacks 1 base; bases without a gene match: 2. Note on this clone: Its antigen target is currently unknown. Base qualities were left out, and no much larger clone turns up one base away.

The time point label of this sample denotes: blood from clinic visit 5 months post-surgery; TSC patient then seizure free. The surgery cases that showed the highest brain T cell transcript signatures were chosen for TCR beta chain sequencing of brain tissue, and of blood when it was available. Before surgery, the patients had been given at least one anti-epileptic drug. The TCR-sequenced patients were children whose drug-resistant epilepsy was caused by tuberous sclerosis complex, focal cortical dysplasia, Rasmussen encephalitis or hemimegalencephaly. The Monarch genomic DNA purification kit was used to extract bulk genomic DNA from unsorted brain tissue and from whole blood.

The clonotype was recovered from a boy younger than two with tuberous sclerosis and intractable seizures. The sample was peripheral blood, taken more than 4 months after surgery. The chain employs TRBV6-5 and TRBJ1-1, with 7 bases matching TRBD1. The DNA sequence is given as TGTGCCAGCAGACGGACAGGGAACACTGAAGCTTTCTTT. This codes for CASRRTGNTEAFF.